The sequence of this TCR beta chain was determined in a study of blood T cell repertoires in COVID-19. Looking at the study overall: Specimens from acute and convalescent COVID-19 originated in the United States, Italy and Spain. PBMCs, B-cell-depleted T cells, or T cells were the source of the cDNA or gDNA that made up the material.

Trimming pared 4 bases from V and 6 bases from J, leaving 10 bases between. There are 13 residues in the CDR3. Germline CDR1 and CDR2: SGHDN and FVKESK. In the study's own analysis: The assay estimated nucleated cells by amplifying reference gene primers. Only in-frame clones appear in the TCRdb table, and some are missing; sequencing was by immunoSEQ multiplex PCR. D and trimming were read from the DNA, whereas the V and J calls and clone size are those reported in that table. Altogether some 250,000 clones are present, 82% being singletons, with the ten largest covering approximately 3.1%. The specimen was peripheral blood. This receptor was identified in a woman aged 18 to 35 with acute or convalescent COVID-19. The chain carries TRBV14 and TRBJ2-1; weak D call: TRBD2 (6 bases). The CDR3 loop reads CASSLLAPNEQFF. The CDR3 nucleotides read TGTGCCAGCAGCCTTCTAGCGCCCAATGAGCAGTTCTTC.